The 20 T cell receptor beta chains listed next were all sequenced from one sample in a study of T cell repertoires in cytomegalovirus infection. Their antigens are not known. TCRdb reanalysed the reads using MiXCR and keeps one entry per CDR3 protein. The sample contains hundreds of thousands of distinct CDR3 sequences, about 42% of which appear only once. The specimen was cultured PBMCs, collected from culture after CMV antigen stimulation. The receptors shown here come from a human donor in good health (CMV status not recorded). Some clones in this sample may be carry-over from other donors' samples.

J is TRBJ2-1 and V is TRBV7-6; 15 bases are shared with TRBD2. This CDR3 has 16 amino acids. The germline V gene encodes CDR1 SGHVS and CDR2 FNYEAQ. The V and J ends lost 2 bases and 7 bases, in that order; junction bases with no gene match: 3. CDR3 bases: TGTGCCAGCAGCTTATGGACTAGCGGGAGGGGTAATGAGCAGTTCTTC. It yields the protein CASSLWTSGRGNEQFF.

The rearrangement links TRBV25-1 to TRBJ2-3, with 9 bases that match TRBD1. Germline CDR1 reads MGHDK; CDR2 reads SYGVNS. The CDR3 totals 14 residues. The V segment lost 6 bases and the J segment 5 bases; nucleotides outside the gene matches: 6. The CDR3 DNA follows: TGTGCCAGCAGGGGGACAGGGTCAGTAGATACGCAGTATTTT. This encodes CASRGTGSVDTQYF.

This clonotype has a handful of counts. The J gene is TRBJ2-1, the V gene TRBV7-8; D is unclear. The ends were cut back, 2 bases at V and 1 base at J, with 12 bases in the middle. CDR1 and CDR2 from the germline V gene are SGHVS and FQNEAQ. This CDR3 comprises 16 residues. CDR3 DNA: TGTGCCAGCAGCTTATTTAGTACGGTGTCCTACAATGAGCAGTTCTTC. Its translation: CASSLFSTVSYNEQFF.

The chain joins TRBV6-6 to TRBJ2-5; D is possibly TRBD2 (5 bases). Trimming took 7 bases from V and 5 from J, leaving 14 bases between them. The V gene's germline CDR1 is MNHNY and CDR2 SVGAGI (reference sequence). This CDR3 has 13 amino acids. The CDR3 nucleotides are TGTGCCAGCACCCGCGGACTCTCCGAGACCCAGTACTTC. Protein product: CASTRGLSETQYF.

This clonotype came up a few times. The chain recombines TRBV11-2 with TRBJ2-1, with D uncertain. CDR1 and CDR2 from the germline V gene are SGHAT and FQNNGV. This CDR3 has 14 residues. V lost 3 bases and J lost 4, with 10 bases in between. The DNA of the CDR3 is TGTGCCAGCAGCTTGTTAGTGGCTTACAATGAGCAGTTCTTC. Translation gives CASSLLVAYNEQFF.

This clonotype was found a few times. The gene calls are TRBV12-3 or TRBV12-4 and TRBJ2-1, with D possibly being TRBD2 (5 bases). This CDR3 is 15 amino acids long. Trimming cost V 3 bases and J 9 bases, with 18 bases left between them. As DNA, the CDR3 is TGTGCCAGCAGTTTGGTTGACATGGGTCGGGGTGAGCAGTTCTTC. Translation: CASSLVDMGRGEQFF.

This sequence joins TRBV7-9 and TRBJ1-2; no definite D call. Germline CDR1 is SEHNR and CDR2 is FQNEAQ (reference sequence). V was trimmed by 3 bases and J by 8 bases, leaving 16 bases between them. The CDR3 spans 14 residues. The CDR3 sequence: CASSLESALRGYTF. CDR3 coding DNA: TGTGCCAGCAGCTTGGAGAGCGCTCTTCGAGGCTACACCTTC.

This clonotype was counted only a few times. The chain employs TRBV5-1 and TRBJ1-1; D might be TRBD1 (5 bases). The CDR3 spans 14 residues. The V end lost 5 bases, the J end lost 1 base, and 12 bases lay between the germline ends. The germline V gene has CDR1 SGHRS and CDR2 YFSETQ. CDR3 sequence: CASRVGPRNTEAFF. Here the CDR3 DNA reads TGCGCCAGCAGGGTGGGACCCCGGAACACTGAAGCTTTCTTT.

This chain joins TRBV6-2 or TRBV6-3 and TRBJ2-7, with D tentatively TRBD1 (5 bases). This CDR3 has 14 amino acids. V was pared by 7 bases and J by 1 base, with 14 bases between. From germline, CDR1 is MNHEY and CDR2 SVGEGT. This chain's CDR3 is CASTLRGISYEQYF. The CDR3 DNA sequence: TGTGCCAGCACTCTAAGGGGAATTTCCTACGAGCAGTACTTC.

The chain joins TRBV15 to TRBJ1-2; possible D gene TRBD1, 5 bases. The CDR3 covers 11 residues. V dropped 8 bases and J dropped 4 bases, with 8 bases sitting between them. Germline V lookup: CDR1 LNHNV, CDR2 YYDKDF (reference sequence). In nucleotides, the CDR3 is TGTGCCACCGGGGGAGGCTATGGCTACACCTTC. Its protein product is CATGGGYGYTF. Based on the CDR3 plus reference TRBV15 and TRBJ1-2, the full variable domain is DAMVIQNPRYQVTQFGKPVTLSCSQTLNHNVMYWYQQKSSQAPKLLFHYYDKDFNNEADTPDNFQSRRPNTSFCFLDIRSPGLGDTAMYLCATGGGYGYTFGSGTRLTVV.

V is TRBV6-5 and J is TRBJ2-7; 7 bases fit TRBD1. V gave up 4 bases and J gave up 5 bases; unmatched junction bases: 5. Germline V gives CDR1 MNHEY, CDR2 SVGAGI. The CDR3 contains 13 residues. Here the CDR3 reads CASSSDRDHEQYF. Here the CDR3 DNA reads TGTGCCAGCAGTTCCGACAGGGACCACGAGCAGTACTTC.

The gene calls are TRBV20-1 and TRBJ2-3, with 11 positions matching TRBD2. Looked up from germline, CDR1 is DFQATT and CDR2 is SNEGSKA (reference sequence). V was pared by 4 bases and J by 1 base, with 7 bases of the junction left unmatched. This CDR3 has 16 residues. The CDR3, as DNA: TGCAGTGCTATCCTAGCGGGAGGAAGAGGCACAGATACGCAGTATTTT. Translated, it gives CSAILAGGRGTDTQYF.

The J gene is TRBJ2-1, the V gene TRBV6-2 or TRBV6-3, with 11 bases identical to TRBD2. Germline assignment: CDR1 MNHEY and CDR2 SVGEGT. The ends lost 5 bases at V and 8 bases at J; junction bases unmatched: 2. The CDR3 runs 13 residues. CDR3 sequence reads: CASSIAGGDEQFF. The CDR3 region has the DNA TGTGCCAGCAGTATAGCGGGGGGGGATGAGCAGTTCTTC.

This clonotype was observed a single time. Germline and junction disagree at one end, which may indicate a read error. The chain links TRBV7-6 to TRBJ2-7, with D maybe TRBD2 (5 bases). CDR3 length equals 14 residues. Germline V gives CDR1 SGHVS, CDR2 FNYEAQ. The CDR3 loop reads CASSAVGGSCEQYF. CDR3 nucleotides: TGTGCCAGCAGCGCCGTTGGAGGTTCCTGCGAGCAGTACTTC.

The chain is built from TRBV7-8 and TRBJ1-4; D is ambiguous. CDR3 length: 14 residues. The V and J ends lost 4 bases and 4 bases respectively, with 10 bases between them. Germline CDR1 reads SGHVS; CDR2 reads FQNEAQ. CDR3 nucleotide sequence: TGTGCCAGCAGCTACACCGGGAATAATGAAAAACTGTTTTTT. Translating it yields CASSYTGNNEKLFF.

The chain carries TRBV19 and TRBJ1-5; D not resolved. Trimming took 0 bases from V and 3 from J, leaving 21 bases between them. The germline V gene encodes CDR1 LNHDA and CDR2 SQIVND (reference sequence). This CDR3 spans 19 amino acids. CDR3 DNA sequence: TGTGCCAGTAGTATAGATCCTTTTGAGGGCACGCCTTTCAATCAGCCCCAGCATTTT. Translated: CASSIDPFEGTPFNQPQHF. Using reference TRBV19 and TRBJ1-5 for the parts outside the CDR3, the full variable domain is DGGITQSPKYLFRKEGQNVTLSCEQNLNHDAMYWYRQDPGQGLRLIYYSQIVNDFQKGDIAEGYSVSREKKESFPLTVTSAQKNPTAFYLCASSIDPFEGTPFNQPQHFGDGTRLSIL.

The rearrangement links TRBV7-2 to TRBJ1-5; D remains ambiguous. Germline V gives CDR1 SGHTA, CDR2 FQGNSA. The CDR3 contains 13 residues. Trimming shortened V by 0 bases and J by 7 bases, and 7 bases separated the two germline ends. The DNA of the CDR3 is TGTGCCAGCAGCTTAGCGAAGGGACAGCCCCAGCATTTT. Encoded protein: CASSLAKGQPQHF. Looking up the rest from reference TRBV7-2 and TRBJ1-5 gives the full variable domain: GAGVSQSPSNKVTEKGKDVELRCDPISGHTALYWYRQSLGQGLEFLIYFQGNSAPDKSGLPSDRFSAERTGGSVSTLTIQRTQQEDSAVYLCASSLAKGQPQHFGDGTRLSIL.

This chain joins TRBV12-3 or TRBV12-4 and TRBJ1-4, with D possibly being TRBD1 (5 bases). The CDR3 totals 14 residues. V lost 6 bases, J lost 6 bases, and 14 bases lay in between. The CDR3 DNA reads TGTGCCAGCAGATATCAGGGATCGGATGAAAAACTGTTTTTT. Amino acid sequence: CASRYQGSDEKLFF.

J is TRBJ2-1 and V is TRBV6-1; 12 nucleotides align to TRBD2. J was trimmed by 7 bases and V by 0 bases; bases with no gene match: 1. CDR1 is MNHNS, CDR2 SASEGT, per germline. The CDR3 has 15 amino acids. CDR3 region: CASSEATSGRNEQFF. Written as DNA, the CDR3 is TGTGCCAGCAGTGAAGCGACTAGCGGGAGAAATGAGCAGTTCTTC.

V and J are TRBV6-1 and TRBJ2-5; a possible D gene is TRBD2 (6 bases). The germline CDR1 and CDR2 sequences are MNHNS and SASEGT. V gave up 4 bases and J gave up 1 base, with 13 bases separating them. The CDR3 is made up of 15 amino acids. The CDR3 loop reads CASSVHGGSQETQYF. The CDR3 DNA is TGTGCCAGCAGTGTCCACGGGGGTAGCCAAGAGACCCAGTACTTC.